Sequencing of this T cell receptor (beta chain) was carried out in a study of molecular identifiers for immune sequencing clone quantification. The CDR3 is 15 amino acids. V lost 4 bases, J lost 5 bases, and 15 bases lay in between. The germline V gene has CDR1 MNHNY and CDR2 SVGAGI (reference sequence). TCRdb re-analysed the PCR reads in MiXCR, keeping a single row per CDR3 protein. The sample lists approximately 320,000 distinct CDR3 sequences, under 25% occurring once. This clonotype was detected once. This may be a read error: a much more frequent sequence differs by one nucleotide. The clonotype comes from a human donor in good health. Some libraries in this study had Jurkat cell RNA spiked in. The chain links TRBV6-6 to TRBJ1-5; no definite D call. Input material: naive CD8+ T cells from blood, with Jurkat cell RNA spiked in. Subset meaning: FACS-sorted CD8+CD4-CCR7+CD45RA+ naive T cells. CDR3 sequence (DNA): TGTGCCAGCAGTTCCCAGCGGGGAGGTGATCAGCCCCAGCATTTT. Translating gives CASSSQRGGDQPQHF.